A selection of T cell receptor beta chains follows, all from one sample in a study of blood T cells in healthy people across ages. TCRdb re-called the 5' RACE reads with MiXCR, one entry per CDR3 protein. Of 890,000 or so distinct CDR3 sequences listed, around 62% are singletons. The sequenced sample was blood. These receptors were obtained from a man aged 25 to 40 in good health. Each CDR3 is given with its conserved first and last residue. A D gene is named only where the DNA matches it firmly. Where a row states a size, it is once, few, many or the class of an expanded clone; other rows omit it.

clone size: once; J gene: TRBJ2-5; D gene: -; V gene: TRBV5-1; CDR3 protein: CASTLGAGAVYNEQYF; CDR3 DNA: TGCGCCAGCACCCTGGGGGCAGGGGCCGTCTACAATGAGCAGTACTTC
clone size: few; J gene: TRBJ2-1; D gene: TRBD2; V gene: TRBV9; CDR3 protein: CASSEAGTSGIVGEQFF; CDR3 DNA: TGTGCCAGCAGCGAAGCCGGGACTAGCGGTATCGTGGGGGAGCAGTTCTTC
clone size: few; J gene: TRBJ2-5; D gene: -; V gene: TRBV7-2; CDR3 protein: CASSYIPQETQYF; CDR3 DNA: TGTGCCAGCAGCTATATCCCTCAAGAGACCCAGTACTTC
clone size: few; J gene: TRBJ2-5; D gene: -; V gene: TRBV4-2; CDR3 protein: CASSQSTTGGGSEQYF; CDR3 DNA: TGTGCCAGCAGCCAAAGCACCACCGGGGGAGGTAGTGAGCAGTACTTC
clone size: -; J gene: TRBJ2-3; D gene: -; V gene: TRBV21-1; CDR3 protein: CASSKGSGGRILTDTQYF; CDR3 DNA: TGTGCCAGCAGCAAAGGGAGTGGTGGGCGGATACTCACAGATACGCAGTATTTT
clone size: -; J gene: TRBJ2-6; D gene: -; V gene: TRBV6-2/TRBV6-3; CDR3 protein: CAGEGSPSSGANVLTF; CDR3 DNA: TGTGCCGGTGAGGGCAGCCCCAGCTCTGGGGCCAACGTCCTGACTTTC
clone size: -; J gene: TRBJ2-1; D gene: TRBD2; V gene: TRBV10-3; CDR3 protein: CAIRTSGGWLVYNEQFF; CDR3 DNA: TGTGCCATCAGGACTAGCGGGGGATGGTTAGTCTACAATGAGCAGTTCTTC
clone size: many; J gene: TRBJ2-6; D gene: TRBD2; V gene: TRBV7-2; CDR3 protein: CASSRGLATSGANVLTF; CDR3 DNA: TGTGCCAGCAGCCGGGGACTAGCAACCTCTGGGGCCAACGTCCTGACTTTC
clone size: many; J gene: TRBJ2-4; D gene: TRBD2; V gene: TRBV28; CDR3 protein: CASSSGTSEYIQYF; CDR3 DNA: TGTGCCAGCAGTTCCGGGACTAGCGAGTATATTCAGTACTTC
clone size: -; J gene: TRBJ2-7; D gene: -; V gene: TRBV30; CDR3 protein: CAWSRTTYEQYF; CDR3 DNA: TGTGCCTGGAGCCGGACAACCTACGAGCAGTACTTC